A selection of T cell receptor beta chains follows, all from one sample in a study of CD8 T cells in Susac syndrome. In TCRdb, the immunoSEQ multiplex PCR reads were re-called with MiXCR into one record per CDR3 protein. The sample has 330,000 or so distinct CDR3 sequences; almost 85% are singletons. The sequencing sample was made of CD8+ T cells from PBMCs. The source of these receptors is a human donor with multiple sclerosis. CDR3s include the opening cysteine and the closing phenylalanine or tryptophan. A D gene is named only where the DNA matches it firmly. Clone size is shown for a subset of rows, as once, few, many or a class of expanded clone.

clone_size	v_call	d_call	j_call	cdr3_nt	cdr3_aa
-	TRBV20-1	TRBD2	TRBJ2-7	TGCAGTGCAGACGGGACTAGCAACTCCTACGAGCAGTACTTC	CSADGTSNSYEQYF
-	TRBV19	TRBD1	TRBJ1-5	TGTGCCAGCATGGACAGGTCGCGTCAGCCCCAGCATTTT	CASMDRSRQPQHF
-	TRBV4-3	-	TRBJ2-7	TGCGCCAGCAGCCAAGAGGAGGGACGGGAGATCCCCTACGAGCAGTACTTC	CASSQEEGREIPYEQYF
-	TRBV6-5	TRBD2	TRBJ2-5	TGTGCCAGCAGTTACGGGGGACTAAAAGAGACCCAGTACTTC	CASSYGGLKETQYF
-	TRBV20-1	TRBD2	TRBJ2-7	TGCAGTGCTAGAGATAGGCTAGCGGGAGCCTTGATGATTGGCGAGCAGTACTTC	CSARDRLAGALMIGEQYF
-	TRBV15	-	TRBJ2-2	TGTGCCACCAGCAGGGAAGATGGGGAGCTGTTTTTT	CATSREDGELFF
-	TRBV13	-	TRBJ2-4	TGTGCCAGCAGCTTAGGGGGGGAATACAAAAACATTCAGTACTTC	CASSLGGEYKNIQYF
-	TRBV4-3	-	TRBJ1-2	TGCGCCAGCAGCCAAGTGACATCCGGCGGGTTTGGCTACACCTTC	CASSQVTSGGFGYTF
-	TRBV29-1	-	TRBJ2-1	TGCAGCGTTGAATACGGACTCCACTACAATGAGCAGTTCTTC	CSVEYGLHYNEQFF
-	TRBV19	-	TRBJ2-7	TGTGCCAGCTCCGTTGTCCCCCCCTCCTACGAGCAGTACTTC	CASSVVPPSYEQYF
-	TRBV12-3/TRBV12-4	TRBD2	TRBJ2-1	TGTGCCAGCAGTCATAGCGGGAGCTACAATGAGCAGTTCTTC	CASSHSGSYNEQFF
-	TRBV2	-	TRBJ2-7	TGTGCCAGCAGTGATCCAGGGGGGTTCTACGAGCAGTACTTC	CASSDPGGFYEQYF
-	TRBV6-1	TRBD2	TRBJ2-7	TGTGCCAGCAGTGAATGGGAGGGCGGCGATCTAGCAGGCTCCTACGAGCAGTACTTC	CASSEWEGGDLAGSYEQYF
-	TRBV29-1	-	TRBJ2-7	TGCAGCGCCCTACCTCAGGGGGGGTCCTACGAGCAGTACTTC	CSALPQGGSYEQYF
-	TRBV5-1	TRBD2	TRBJ2-1	TGCGCCAGCAGCCCCGGACTAGCGTGGTACAATGAGCAGTTCTTC	CASSPGLAWYNEQFF
-	TRBV6-6	-	TRBJ2-1	TGTGCCAGCAGCCAAGGTGGGCTCCCCCATGAGCAGTTCTTC	CASSQGGLPHEQFF
-	TRBV20-1	-	TRBJ1-2	TGCAGTGCTAGAGATCCGGCGGGCTACACCTTC	CSARDPAGYTF
-	TRBV24-1	TRBD2	TRBJ2-1	TGTGCCACCAGTGTGGCGGGAGGGGGGGATGAGCAGTTCTTC	CATSVAGGGDEQFF
-	TRBV20-1	-	TRBJ1-1	TGCAGTGCTAGTTTTGGGATGAACACTGAAGCTTTCTTT	CSASFGMNTEAFF
-	TRBV6-2/TRBV6-3	TRBD1	TRBJ2-7	TGTGCCAGTCGTTCAGGACAGGGACCCTACGAGCAGTACTTC	CASRSGQGPYEQYF
-	TRBV12-3/TRBV12-4	TRBD1	TRBJ1-3	TGTGCCAGCAGTGGCTGGGACAGCGTCAGCTCTGGAAACACCATATATTTT	CASSGWDSVSSGNTIYF
-	TRBV9	TRBD2	TRBJ2-7	TGTGCCAGCAGCGTAGGGGCGGGAGTTGCCTACGAGCAGTACTTC	CASSVGAGVAYEQYF
-	TRBV4-3	TRBD2	TRBJ2-7	TGCGCCAGCAGCCTCGACGGGGGGTCCTCCCTCTACGAGCAGTACTTC	CASSLDGGSSLYEQYF
-	TRBV11-2	-	TRBJ1-2	TGTGCCAGCAGCTCCGCGACAGATGGCGCTAACTATGGCTACACCTTC	CASSSATDGANYGYTF
-	TRBV19	-	TRBJ1-1	TGTGCCAGTAGTATGGTTGAGAACACTGAAGCTTTCTTT	CASSMVENTEAFF
once	TRBV12-3/TRBV12-4	-	TRBJ1-5	TGTGCCAGCAGTTTAGCGGGCACTACCACGAATCAGCCCCAGCATTTT	CASSLAGTTTNQPQHF
few	TRBV3-1	TRBD2	TRBJ2-7	TGTGCCAGCAGCCAGGGACTAGCGGGCCCCTACGAGCAGTACTTC	CASSQGLAGPYEQYF
-	TRBV10-3	-	TRBJ2-7	TGTGCCATCAGTGAGGGACAGAAGTCCTCCTACGAGCAGTACTTC	CAISEGQKSSYEQYF
-	TRBV19	TRBD2	TRBJ2-3	TGTGCCAGTAGTATCGGGACTAGCGGGGAGAGGGGCGCAGATACGCAGTATTTT	CASSIGTSGERGADTQYF
-	TRBV10-3	TRBD1	TRBJ2-1	TGTGCCATCAGTGAATCTGGACAGGGTGTGGATGAGCAGTTCTTC	CAISESGQGVDEQFF
once	TRBV27	-	TRBJ2-1	TGTGCCAGCAGTTTATCTTCCCTTCTCTCCTACAATGAGCAGTTCTTC	CASSLSSLLSYNEQFF
few	TRBV12-3/TRBV12-4	-	TRBJ2-7	TGTGCCAGCAGTACACCGACACAGCGTGGGGACTACGAGCAGTACTTC	CASSTPTQRGDYEQYF
-	TRBV7-6	-	TRBJ2-3	TGTGCCAGCAGCTTAGAAATCACAGATACGCAGTATTTT	CASSLEITDTQYF